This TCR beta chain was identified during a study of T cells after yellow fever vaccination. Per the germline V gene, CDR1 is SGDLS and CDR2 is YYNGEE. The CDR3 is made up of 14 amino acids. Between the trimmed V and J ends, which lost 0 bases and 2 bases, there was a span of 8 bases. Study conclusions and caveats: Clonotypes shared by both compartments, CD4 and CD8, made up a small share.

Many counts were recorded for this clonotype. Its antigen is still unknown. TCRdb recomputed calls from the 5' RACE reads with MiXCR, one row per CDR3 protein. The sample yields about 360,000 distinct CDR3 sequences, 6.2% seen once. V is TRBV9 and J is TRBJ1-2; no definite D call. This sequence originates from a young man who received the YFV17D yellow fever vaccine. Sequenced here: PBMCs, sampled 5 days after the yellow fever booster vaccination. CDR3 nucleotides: TGTGCCAGCAGCGTAGGGCACGGAAACTATGGCTACACCTTC. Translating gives CASSVGHGNYGYTF.